This record covers a single T cell receptor (beta chain). Its specificity is unknown. Assay used: immunoSEQ multiplex PCR; TCRdb lists only in-frame clones, some missing. The table shows about 81,000 clones, with around 90% occurring only once. CDR1 is LNHDA, CDR2 SQIVND, per germline (reference sequence). The CDR3 length is 18 residues. Trimming shortened V by 5 bases and J by 0 bases, and 22 bases separated the two germline ends. These data are taken from a study of T cell responses to AZD1222 COVID-19 vaccine. Study-wide findings and caveats: Vaccine-associated CD4 TCRs ranged over spike, dominating at 160-218 and 743-854.

This specimen was peripheral blood, taken 28 days after the second AZD1222 dose. The TCR was taken from an adult who received the AZD1222 COVID-19 vaccine. V and J are TRBV19 and TRBJ1-1; a weak D match, TRBD1 (5 bases). CDR3 sequence reads: CASSPRRGRWGLNTEAFF. In DNA, the CDR3 is TGTGCCAGTAGTCCCAGGCGGGGGAGATGGGGTCTGAACACTGAAGCTTTCTTT.